Described below is a single TCR beta chain sequence and its context. The target antigen is unknown. These data belong to a study of vaccination effects on CD4 cells after COVID-19. Before sequencing took place, the ViraFEST assay used viral peptide pools to expand antigen-specific CD4+ T cells. Isolation of CD4+ T cells took place after ten to eleven days of culture. Nucleocapsid antibody tests were negative, and the vaccine recipients had no prior SARS-CoV-2 infection. With V trimmed by 0 bases and J by 5 bases, 4 bases remained unmatched. Germline CDR1 is ENHRY and CDR2 is SYGVKD. The CDR3 covers 16 residues. Only in-frame clones appear in the TCRdb table, and some are missing; sequencing was by immunoSEQ multiplex PCR. The sample shows 52,000 or so clones, more than 60% of them seen only once. Whole-study findings and limits: Marked clonal contraction was seen late after vaccination (in both infection- and vaccine-induced clones).

V is TRBV10-3 and J is TRBJ2-7; TRBD2 matches at 13 bases. The source of this sequence is a human donor who received a COVID-19 vaccine. This specimen consisted of CD4+ T cells from PBMCs cultured with SARS-CoV-2 spike peptides, obtained before COVID-19 vaccination. This chain's CDR3 is CAISESTSGRWNEQYF. The CDR3, as DNA: TGTGCCATCAGTGAGTCGACTAGCGGGAGGTGGAACGAGCAGTACTTC.